This TCR beta chain was recovered during a study of blood T cell repertoires in COVID-19. About the study: Sites in the United States, Italy and Spain provided acute and convalescent COVID-19 samples. PBMCs, B-cell-depleted T cells, or T cells provided the cDNA or gDNA that made up the material.

In the original processing: Counts of nucleated cells, estimated from reference gene primer amplification, were obtained. Profiling relied on immunoSEQ multiplex PCR, and the TCRdb table lists in-frame clones only, not all of them. V and J calls and clone size are given by that table; D and trimming were obtained from the DNA. The sample comprises under 250,000 clones, around 88% of which are singletons, and approximately 7.4% rests with the top ten. V was trimmed by 3 bases and J by 0 bases, leaving 15 bases between them. The V gene's germline CDR1 is ENHRY and CDR2 SYGVKD. The CDR3 covers 16 residues.

This TCR was recovered from a woman between 50 and 59 years old with acute or convalescent COVID-19. The chain links TRBV10-3 to TRBJ2-7, with D possibly matching TRBD1 (6 bases). Input material: peripheral blood. The CDR3 protein is CAISDPQDRNSYEQYF. The CDR3 DNA sequence: TGTGCCATCAGTGACCCACAGGACAGAAACTCCTACGAGCAGTACTTC.